This T cell receptor (beta chain) stems from a study of cytomegalovirus exposure and HLA in healthy donors. Study-level points and caveats: There were reportedly fewer N-insertions in an Asian-associated ancestry cluster than the approximately 670-donor mean, in a later analysis. In a later analysis, at a false discovery rate of 0.05, 15,000 to 20,000 TCR beta sequences were associated with HLA alleles. Earlier analysis yielded a pattern in which most TCR beta V segments were productive about 90% or about 30% of the time. In a later analysis, across HLA loci, associated TCR counts were highest for DRB1, lowest for HLA-C.

Notes on this clone: The antigen remains undetermined.

The PCR ran on 60 Vbeta and 13 Jbeta primers. TCRdb's table, derived via immunoSEQ multiplex PCR, lists solely in-frame clones and lacks some. The repertoire holds about 140,000 clones, 70% to 90% seen once, with about 0.51% in the top ten. The sequenced sample was PBMCs. The source is a woman in her forties in good health and CMV-seronegative.

CDR3 protein: CASSARLAGDLETQYF. DNA of the CDR3: TGTGCCAGCAGCGCCCGACTAGCGGGAGATTTGGAGACCCAGTACTTC. The V gene is TRBV7-8, the J gene TRBJ2-5; 12 positions agree with TRBD2. The ends lost 5 bases at V and 5 bases at J; junction bases unmatched: 9. Per the germline V gene, CDR1 is SGHVS and CDR2 is FQNEAQ. There are 16 residues in the CDR3.